The 18 T cell receptor beta chains reported below all come from one sample, sequenced in a study of OX40 agonist ivuxolimab in advanced cancers. Generated by immunoSEQ multiplex PCR, the TCRdb table keeps only in-frame clones and is missing some. The sample holds 65,000 to 90,000 clones, roughly 90% seen once. The material was CD4+ or CD8+ T cells sorted from blood, obtained in a trial of the OX40 agonist ivuxolimab. The receptor source for this set is an adult with an advanced solid tumor such as melanoma, head and neck, liver or kidney cancer.

The rearrangement links TRBV19 to TRBJ2-4, with 8 bases lining up with TRBD2. The germline V gene encodes CDR1 LNHDA and CDR2 SQIVND (reference sequence). Trimming at V came to 6 bases and at J to 3 bases, leaving 10 bases not matched to a gene. The CDR3 is 16 residues long. CDR3 in DNA: TGTGCCAGTAGCATCGGGAGGGCTAGTGACAAAAACATTCAGTACTTC. Its protein product is CASSIGRASDKNIQYF.

The V and J genes are TRBV4-3 and TRBJ2-7; possibly TRBD1 or TRBD2 for D (5 bases each). There are 12 residues in the CDR3. Germline V lookup: CDR1 LGHNA, CDR2 YSLEER. V lost 0 bases and J 6 bases, leaving 6 bases between the germline ends. CDR3 coding DNA: TGCGCCAGCAGCCAAGAGGGGACCGAGCAGTACTTC. This sequence encodes CASSQEGTEQYF.

V and J are TRBV18 and TRBJ1-1; D may be TRBD1 (5 bases). Germline V gene lookup returns CDR1 KGHSH and CDR2 LQKENI. CDR3 length equals 17 residues. Trimming left V 1 base short and J 0 bases short, with 15 bases between. The CDR3 DNA sequence: TGTGCCAGCTCACCACGTATCGCCCAGGGCATGAACACTGAAGCTTTCTTT. It specifies CASSPRIAQGMNTEAFF.

This clone was recorded only once. This chain links TRBV29-1 with TRBJ2-2; TRBD1 or TRBD2 may be the D gene (6 bases each). Per germline, CDR1 SQVTM and CDR2 ANQGSEA. The CDR3 has 14 residues. The germline V and J ends were trimmed by 5 bases and 1 base, with 11 bases remaining between them. CDR3 bases: TGCAGCGTTCCGGGGGCTGTGAACACCGGGGAGCTGTTTTTT. This sequence encodes CSVPGAVNTGELFF.

This clone was found a few times. The junction does not match germline at one end; this may be a read error. The rearrangement uses TRBV5-1 and TRBJ2-3; 11 bases are a match to TRBD1. Germline loops: CDR1 SGHRS, CDR2 YFSETQ. The length of the CDR3 is 14 residues. CDR3 sequence (DNA): TGCGCCAGCAGGTTGGACAGGGGGCGAGATACGCAGTATTTT. Its translation: CASRLDRGRDTQYF.

The chain uses TRBV18 and TRBJ2-7; unclear D gene. Deletions cut 3 bases from V and 0 bases from J, with 12 bases between. The CDR3 spans 15 residues. Germline CDR1 is KGHSH and CDR2 is LQKENI. The chain's CDR3 is CASSPSFHSSYEQYF. CDR3 sequence (DNA): TGTGCCAGCTCACCGAGCTTCCATAGCTCCTACGAGCAGTACTTC.

This chain connects TRBV7-8 to TRBJ2-5; D remains ambiguous. This CDR3 contains 12 residues. V lost 4 bases and J lost 4, with 7 bases in between. Germline V gene data show CDR1 as SGHVS and CDR2 as FQNEAQ. CDR3 coding DNA: TGTGCCAGCAGCTCTCAGAGAGAGACCCAGTACTTC. Its translation is CASSSQRETQYF.

The chain combines TRBV6-5 with TRBJ1-1; D may be TRBD1 (6 bases). The CDR3 covers 14 residues. Trimming removed 4 bases at V and 0 bases at J, with 9 bases between. The germline V gene has CDR1 MNHEY and CDR2 SVGAGI. CDR3 DNA: TGTGCCAGCAGTTTTGACAGGATGAACACTGAAGCTTTCTTT. It translates to CASSFDRMNTEAFF.

The chain joins TRBV2 to TRBJ2-5; no firm D call. Germline CDR1 reads SNHLY; CDR2 reads FYNNEI. The CDR3 consists of 11 residues. The V gene lost 7 bases and the J gene lost 3 bases, with 6 bases spanning the gap. In DNA form, the CDR3 reads TGTGCCAGCAACCTTGAAGAGACCCAGTACTTC. Translation: CASNLEETQYF.

The DNA for the CDR3 is TGTGCCAGCAGTTGGGGGGAAAATCAGCCCCAGCATTTT. The encoded protein is CASSWGENQPQHF. The chain recombines TRBV6-5 with TRBJ1-5; D is possibly TRBD1 (5 bases). V lost 4 bases and J lost 4, with 8 bases in between. Germline V gene data show CDR1 as MNHEY and CDR2 as SVGAGI. CDR3 size: 13 residues.

The gene calls are TRBV7-3 and TRBJ2-2; D not resolved. This CDR3 contains 13 residues. Per germline, CDR1 SGHTA and CDR2 FQGTGA. With 3 bases removed from V and 6 bases from J, the gap between germline ends came to 8 bases. This CDR3 reads CASSLRRSGELFF. In DNA form, the CDR3 reads TGTGCCAGCAGCTTGAGACGATCCGGGGAGCTGTTTTTT.

The chain uses TRBV5-3 and TRBJ1-1; 9 positions match TRBD1. TRBV5-3 is annotated as an ORF whose role is uncertain. V shed 0 bases, J shed 0 bases, and the junction held 12 bases outside the gene matches. This CDR3 contains 19 residues. Here the CDR3 reads CARSLALYRGRKMNTEAFF. Written as DNA, the CDR3 is TGTGCCAGAAGCTTGGCCTTATACAGGGGGCGGAAAATGAACACTGAAGCTTTCTTT.

The chain links TRBV28 to TRBJ1-5; TRBD1 is a possible D gene (6 bases). The CDR3 has 16 residues. The germline gives CDR1 MDHEN, CDR2 SYDVKM. Trimming pared 3 bases from V and 7 bases from J, leaving 19 bases between. Here the CDR3 reads CASSFRRRAGAQPQHF. As DNA, the CDR3 is TGTGCCAGCAGTTTTCGTCGCCGGGCAGGGGCCCAGCCCCAGCATTTT.

J is TRBJ2-2 and V is TRBV7-9, with no clear D. The CDR3 covers 16 residues. Germline V gene lookup returns CDR1 SEHNR and CDR2 FQNEAQ (reference sequence). Trimming pared 1 base from V and 0 bases from J, leaving 9 bases between. CDR3 protein: CASSLGHRTNTGELFF. CDR3 nucleotide sequence: TGTGCCAGCAGCTTAGGTCACCGGACGAACACCGGGGAGCTGTTTTTT.

The rearrangement joins TRBV6-6 to TRBJ2-7; the match to TRBD2 covers 9 bases. This CDR3 has 15 residues. V dropped 2 bases and J dropped 3; count of bases not matched to a gene: 5. The germline gives CDR1 MNHNY, CDR2 SVGAGI (reference sequence). CDR3 loop: CASSYRLAGSYEQYF. CDR3 sequence (DNA): TGTGCCAGCAGTTACAGGCTAGCGGGAAGCTACGAGCAGTACTTC.

This chain connects TRBV18 to TRBJ2-3; D is uncertain. V was pared by 5 bases and J by 2 bases, with 5 bases between. The CDR3 is 12 amino acids. Germline V gene lookup returns CDR1 KGHSH and CDR2 LQKENI. CDR3 bases: TGTGCCAGCTCAAGTACCACAGATACGCAGTATTTT. Its protein product is CASSSTTDTQYF.

This clone was found once. This chain links TRBV1 with TRBJ2-3; TRBD2, the table's D call, lacks a check against the DNA. TRBV1 counts as a pseudogene. The CDR3 spans 20 residues. The chain's CDR3 is CTSSLPGTSGNLSSTDTQYF. The DNA for the CDR3 is TGCACCAGCAGCCTACCCGGGACTAGCGGAAACCTATCCAGCACAGATACGCAGTATTTT.

The J gene is TRBJ2-2, the V gene TRBV11-3; no clear D gene. Germline CDR1 reads SGHNT; CDR2 reads YENEEA. The CDR3 consists of 13 residues. V was shortened by 6 bases and J by 6 bases, with 11 bases between the two germline ends. CDR3 residues: CASRSGQAGELFF. As DNA, the CDR3 is TGTGCCAGCAGATCGGGTCAGGCCGGGGAGCTGTTTTTT.